The entry below describes one T cell receptor (beta chain). This receptor's antigen is unknown. Per-nucleotide qualities are absent, and no much larger clonotype sits a single base away. This sample was included in a study of CD4+ T cells in melanoma (dated by TCRdb to between 2020 and 2023). Study-wide context: The study examined neoantigen-specific CD4+ T cells in human melanoma.

The receptor library was made with the immunoSEQ multiplex PCR assay. TCRdb re-hosts the immuneACCESS table, in-frame sequences only. Its copies lack some clones; in the studies checked, an unresolved V gene accounts for under half of them, and the cause for the rest is not known. The sample includes fewer than 15,000 clones, with 65% to 80% observed a single time. Approximately 16% of the sample goes to the ten largest clones. Results the study describes overall, beyond this receptor: The report described a correlation between neoantigen-specific CD4+ T cells and the function of CD8+ T cells, macrophages and B cells. Neoantigen-specific CD4+ T cells in melanoma were reported to have a range of differentiation states.

Donors were patients with melanoma. The junction shows trimming of 6 bases on V and 2 bases on J, and the gene matches do not reach 4 bases of it. The CDR3, from cysteine to phenylalanine, totals 14 residues. Only the CDR3 part of the read is kept: 42 bases, read in frame from the first base. The germline V gene supplies CDR1 MNHEY and CDR2 SVGAGI. This chain is built from TRBV6-5 and TRBJ2-7; 10 middle bases align to TRBD1. This sequence originates from a human donor with melanoma. Sample: cells from a culture (not recorded whether cultured in vitro). The bases are TGTGCCAGCAGGGGACAGGGGAGAGCCTACGAGCAGTACTTC. The translation is CASRGQGRAYEQYF.